This is a list of T cell receptor beta chains from one sample in a study of blood T cells in healthy people across ages. TCRdb reanalysed the 5' RACE reads using MiXCR and keeps one entry per CDR3 protein. This sample has 850,000 to 1,100,000 distinct CDR3 sequences, with around two fifths found just once. Sequencing was performed on blood. All receptors come from a man aged 18 to 29 in good health. CDR3s include the opening cysteine and the closing phenylalanine or tryptophan. Size tells how often a clone was seen (once, few, many) or the class of an expanded clone, and some rows leave it out.

abundance: few; j_gene: TRBJ2-1; v_gene: TRBV12-3/TRBV12-4; CDR3aa: CASRKQGGVGNEQFF
abundance: .; j_gene: TRBJ2-1; v_gene: TRBV27; CDR3aa: CASSWADRRSSYNEQFF
abundance: .; j_gene: TRBJ2-2; v_gene: TRBV4-3; CDR3aa: CASSQDEARELFF
abundance: .; j_gene: TRBJ1-3; v_gene: TRBV7-2; CDR3aa: CASSLNWGNIIYF
abundance: .; j_gene: TRBJ2-1; v_gene: TRBV20-1; CDR3aa: CSASRYSGGGNEQFF
abundance: .; j_gene: TRBJ2-3; v_gene: TRBV13; CDR3aa: CASSLATMGGPIHTDTQYF
abundance: .; j_gene: TRBJ1-2; v_gene: TRBV5-5; CDR3aa: CASSPPGQTNYGYTF
abundance: few; j_gene: TRBJ2-1; v_gene: TRBV20-1; CDR3aa: CSARVLGVEQFF
abundance: few; j_gene: TRBJ1-2; v_gene: TRBV9; CDR3aa: CASSALKLQGQDGYTF
abundance: few; j_gene: TRBJ1-1; v_gene: TRBV29-1; CDR3aa: CSVEEGRGTEAFF
abundance: .; j_gene: TRBJ1-3; v_gene: TRBV9; CDR3aa: CASSSPPGARSSGNTIYF
abundance: few; j_gene: TRBJ2-1; v_gene: TRBV14; CDR3aa: CASSQGVLAGTSYNEQFF
abundance: .; j_gene: TRBJ1-6; v_gene: TRBV4-1; CDR3aa: CASSQDGSSYNSPLHF
abundance: few; j_gene: TRBJ2-2; v_gene: TRBV9; CDR3aa: CASTNRGDTGELFF
abundance: .; j_gene: TRBJ1-1; v_gene: TRBV7-3; CDR3aa: CASSFTPLTEAFF
abundance: .; j_gene: TRBJ2-1; v_gene: TRBV29-1; CDR3aa: CSVRGGGGPYEQFF
abundance: few; j_gene: TRBJ1-2; v_gene: TRBV28; CDR3aa: CASSSWTETLYGYTF
abundance: .; j_gene: TRBJ1-2; v_gene: TRBV7-2; CDR3aa: CASSPRGRGLSGYTF
abundance: .; j_gene: TRBJ2-6; v_gene: TRBV18; CDR3aa: CASSPSFSGANVLTF
abundance: .; j_gene: TRBJ2-4; v_gene: TRBV6-1; CDR3aa: CASSLQGDKRAQYF
abundance: .; j_gene: TRBJ1-2; v_gene: TRBV20-1; CDR3aa: CSARLVTIATVNGYTF
abundance: .; j_gene: TRBJ2-3; v_gene: TRBV9; CDR3aa: CASSVDRASSTDTQYF
abundance: .; j_gene: TRBJ2-2; v_gene: TRBV29-1; CDR3aa: CSVVETLNTGELFF
abundance: .; j_gene: TRBJ2-1; v_gene: TRBV27; CDR3aa: CASNRIAGSQYNEQFF
abundance: few; j_gene: TRBJ2-5; v_gene: TRBV28; CDR3aa: CASSSPRTGHQETQYF
abundance: .; j_gene: TRBJ1-1; v_gene: TRBV9; CDR3aa: CAGSADSLNTEAFF
abundance: few; j_gene: TRBJ1-2; v_gene: TRBV10-3; CDR3aa: CAISESILYGQANYGYTF
abundance: few; j_gene: TRBJ1-5; v_gene: TRBV6-9; CDR3aa: CASSYEPGVHSNQPQHF
abundance: .; j_gene: TRBJ2-7; v_gene: TRBV4-1; CDR3aa: CASSQQDRVDEQYF